One and the same sample provided the 3 T cell receptor beta chains below, sequenced in a study of Ad26.COV2.S vaccination and SARS-CoV-2 variants. Indicated treatment: about 20 received Ad26.COV2.S at low or high dose, single or two shots; several received placebo; per-sample allocation not given. Each sample was drawn 63 days after the first injection (of vaccine or placebo). Only in-frame clones appear in the TCRdb table, and some are missing; sequencing was by immunoSEQ multiplex PCR. The profile covers hundreds of thousands of clones, with approximately 81% appearing a single time and about 3.3% taken by the ten largest. The source was peripheral blood, collected in a trial of Ad26.COV2.S vaccine versus placebo. The receptor source for this set is a person aged 18-60 years who received the Ad26.COV2.S COVID-19 vaccine or a placebo.

A single count supports this clone. The DNA for the CDR3 is TGTGCCAGGACTAAGTACGAGCAGTACTTC. This encodes CARTKYEQYF. The V and J genes are TRBV6-5 and TRBJ2-7; possibly TRBD2 for D (5 bases). Trimming left V 9 bases short and J 4 bases short, with 7 bases between. Germline V gene lookup returns CDR1 MNHEY and CDR2 SVGAGI. The CDR3 has 10 amino acids.

The chain couples TRBV11-2 to TRBJ2-5, with D possibly being TRBD1 or TRBD2 (5 bases each). Per germline, CDR1 SGHAT and CDR2 FQNNGV. Trimming took 7 bases from V and 10 from J, leaving 34 bases between them. The CDR3 covers 18 residues. The CDR3 DNA follows: TGTGCCAGCACTCCTTTAAGGGGCGGGCTCCAAATTTTCGTTGACCAGTACTTC. Residues: CASTPLRGGLQIFVDQYF.

CDR3 nucleotides: TGTGCCAGCTCACCACCGGACAGGGGGAATCAGCCCCAGCATTTT. Translation: CASSPPDRGNQPQHF. The chain couples TRBV18 to TRBJ1-5, with 10 bases matching TRBD1. J was trimmed by 4 bases and V by 0 bases; bases with no gene match: 0. CDR1 is KGHSH, CDR2 LQKENI, per germline. The CDR3 is made up of 15 amino acids.